This TCR beta chain was profiled in a study of response to subunit inactivated influenza vaccine. Each CDR3 protein is one row after TCRdb ran MiXCR on the RT-PCR reads. Here the sample spans a few hundred thousand distinct CDR3 sequences, 9.5% to 15% being singletons. Whole-study findings and limits: Seasonal influenza vaccination, on each occasion, was suggested by the authors to recruit few new T cells.

There are many counts of this clonotype. Its antigen is unknown. V was pared by 5 bases and J by 8 bases, with 14 bases of the junction left unmatched. This CDR3 contains 17 residues. Germline values: CDR1 ENHRY, CDR2 SYGVKD. The rearrangement links TRBV10-3 to TRBJ2-1, with TRBD2 matching 11 bases. The source of this sequence is a man aged 50 to 59 who received an inactivated influenza vaccine. Sequenced here: non-naive T cells sorted from PBMCs, sampled 14 to 15 days before vaccination. CDR3: CAISQGLLAGEFDEQFF. The CDR3 DNA reads as TGTGCCATCAGTCAGGGGCTACTAGCGGGAGAATTCGATGAGCAGTTCTTC.